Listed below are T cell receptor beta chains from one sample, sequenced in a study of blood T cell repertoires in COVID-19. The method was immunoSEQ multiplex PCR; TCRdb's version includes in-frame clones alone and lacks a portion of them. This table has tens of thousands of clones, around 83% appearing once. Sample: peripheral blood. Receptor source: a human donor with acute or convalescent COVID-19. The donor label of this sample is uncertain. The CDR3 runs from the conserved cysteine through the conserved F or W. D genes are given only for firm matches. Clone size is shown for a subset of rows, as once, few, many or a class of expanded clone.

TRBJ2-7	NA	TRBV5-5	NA	CASSSPRRSYEQYF	TGTGCCAGCAGCTCCCCAAGGAGGTCCTACGAGCAGTACTTC
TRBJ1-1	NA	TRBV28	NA	CASRQSGRFTEAFF	TGTGCCAGCAGACAATCGGGTAGGTTTACTGAAGCTTTCTTT
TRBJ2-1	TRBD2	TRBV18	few	CASSLAGGLYNEQFF	TGTGCCAGCTCACTCGCGGGAGGATTATACAATGAGCAGTTCTTC
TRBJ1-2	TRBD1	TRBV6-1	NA	CASSEVVTGGGGYTF	TGTGCCAGCAGTGAAGTTGTGACAGGGGGGGGTGGCTACACCTTC
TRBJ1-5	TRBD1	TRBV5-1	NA	CASSLGQGGQPQHF	TGCGCCAGCAGCTTGGGACAGGGCGGTCAGCCCCAGCATTTT
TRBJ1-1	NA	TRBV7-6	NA	CASSLQDITEAFF	TGTGCCAGCAGCCTACAGGACATCACTGAAGCTTTCTTT
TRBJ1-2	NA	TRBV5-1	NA	CASSLDGEGPYGYTF	TGCGCCAGCAGCTTGGATGGCGAGGGTCCCTATGGCTACACCTTC
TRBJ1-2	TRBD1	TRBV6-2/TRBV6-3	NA	CASSQGQNYGYTF	TGTGCCAGCAGCCAGGGACAGAACTATGGCTACACCTTC
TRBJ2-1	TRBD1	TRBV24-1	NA	CATSETGTGNNEQFF	TGTGCCACCAGTGAGACCGGGACAGGGAACAATGAGCAGTTCTTC
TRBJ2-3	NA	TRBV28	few	CASRRGGALGLSTDTQYF	TGTGCCAGCAGGAGGGGGGGAGCATTGGGACTAAGCACAGATACGCAGTATTTT
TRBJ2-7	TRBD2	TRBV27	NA	CASSGTSGRALEQYF	TGTGCCAGCAGTGGGACTAGCGGGAGGGCCTTAGAGCAGTACTTC
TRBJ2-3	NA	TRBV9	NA	CASSKGGGTDTQYF	TGTGCCAGCAGCAAGGGGGGGGGCACAGATACGCAGTATTTT
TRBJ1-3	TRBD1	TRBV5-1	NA	CASRTTGQSGNTIYF	TGCGCCAGCAGAACTACGGGACAGAGTGGAAACACCATATATTTT
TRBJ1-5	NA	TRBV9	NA	CASSVARKPQHF	TGTGCCAGCAGCGTAGCTCGTAAGCCCCAGCATTTT
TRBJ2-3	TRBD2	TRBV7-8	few	CASSFGFRRAGVPDTQYF	TGTGCCAGCAGCTTCGGTTTTAGGCGAGCGGGAGTCCCGGATACGCAGTATTTT
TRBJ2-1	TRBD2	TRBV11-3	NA	CASSLGVAGVSYNEQFF	TGTGCCAGCAGCTTAGGTGTGGCGGGGGTGTCCTACAATGAGCAGTTCTTC